Listed here are 20 T cell receptor beta chains from one sample, sequenced in a study of cytomegalovirus exposure and HLA in healthy donors. With 60 Vbeta and 13 Jbeta primers, the PCR was carried out. The table came from immunoSEQ multiplex PCR; TCRdb's copy has only in-frame clones and leaves some out. The table includes some 140,000 clones, 60% to 75% detected once. Input material: PBMCs. Source of these receptors: a man younger than 30 in good health and CMV-seronegative.

The chain combines TRBV5-4 with TRBJ1-2; TRBD1 matches 10 bases. Trimming took 4 bases from V and 4 from J; bases not matched to a gene: 10. The CDR3 totals 16 residues. Germline assignment: CDR1 SGHNT and CDR2 YYREEE (reference sequence). CDR3 coding DNA: TGTGCCAGCAGCCCCGGACAGGGGGTAAGCCCCTATGGCTACACCTTC. Its protein product is CASSPGQGVSPYGYTF.

The CDR3 sequence: CASTLQGPTEAFF. In DNA, the CDR3 is TGTGCCAGCACCTTACAGGGCCCCACTGAAGCTTTCTTT. The rearrangement joins TRBV28 to TRBJ1-1, with D tentatively TRBD1 (6 bases). The ends were cut back, 7 bases at V and 4 bases at J, with 13 bases in the middle. Germline CDR1 reads MDHEN; CDR2 reads SYDVKM. This CDR3 region has 13 residues.

This chain connects TRBV4-2 to TRBJ2-3; 8 positions agree with TRBD1. The CDR3 runs to 16 residues. The germline V gene has CDR1 LGHNA and CDR2 YNFKEQ. Unmatched junction bases numbered 7, after V lost 4 bases and J lost 1 base. In DNA, the CDR3 is TGTGCCAGCAGCCCAGACAGGGGCGAGGGCACAGATACGCAGTATTTT. Protein sequence: CASSPDRGEGTDTQYF.

The J gene is TRBJ2-2, the V gene TRBV7-9; D may be TRBD1 (5 bases). Trimming pared 2 bases from V and 0 bases from J, leaving 7 bases between. The CDR3 contains 15 residues. The germline gives CDR1 SEHNR, CDR2 FQNEAQ (reference sequence). The CDR3 DNA follows: TGTGCCAGCAGCTTACAGGGCCCGAACACCGGGGAGCTGTTTTTT. Its protein is CASSLQGPNTGELFF.

The chain links TRBV25-1 to TRBJ1-6; no firm D call. The ends were cut back, 7 bases at V and 6 bases at J, with 10 bases in the middle. The CDR3 sequence is 13 residues long. Germline lookup yields CDR1 MGHDK and CDR2 SYGVNS. The CDR3 DNA follows: TGTGCCAGCACGGAACAGCTTAATTCACCCCTCCACTTT. Translation gives CASTEQLNSPLHF.

This clone was seen a single time. This chain joins TRBV6-5 and TRBJ2-3, with TRBD2 identical over 10 bases. The CDR3 has 14 amino acids. Trimming cost V 6 bases and J 2 bases; bases outside gene matches: 2. Germline values: CDR1 MNHEY, CDR2 SVGAGI. CDR3 DNA sequence: TGTGCCAGCAGACTAGCGGGGACCACAGATACGCAGTATTTT. This translates into CASRLAGTTDTQYF.

The V call is TRBV4-3, the J call TRBJ2-1; D is unresolved. The CDR3 runs to 16 residues. Deletions cut 0 bases from V and 0 bases from J, with 9 bases between. The germline V gene has CDR1 LGHNA and CDR2 YSLEER. CDR3 in amino acids: CASSQDLSSSYNEQFF. The CDR3 region has the DNA TGCGCCAGCAGCCAAGATCTGAGTAGCTCCTACAATGAGCAGTTCTTC.

J is TRBJ2-2 and V is TRBV7-2; TRBD2 matches 10 bases. The V segment lost 3 bases and the J segment 2 bases; nucleotides outside the gene matches: 3. From germline, CDR1 is SGHTA and CDR2 FQGNSA. The CDR3 consists of 16 residues. CDR3: CASSLVAGGNTGELFF. CDR3 coding DNA: TGTGCCAGCAGCTTGGTAGCGGGGGGAAACACCGGGGAGCTGTTTTTT.

The sample holds a few counts of this clone. The chain combines TRBV29-1 with TRBJ1-2; 7 nucleotides agree with TRBD1. The germline V gene encodes CDR1 SQVTM and CDR2 ANQGSEA. The CDR3 has 13 residues. CDR3 sequence reads: CAVGHTGAEGYTF. The DNA of the CDR3 is TGCGCCGTCGGGCATACAGGGGCCGAGGGCTACACCTTC.

This chain uses TRBV10-2 with TRBJ1-1; D is possibly TRBD1 (6 bases). This CDR3 contains 14 residues. V lost 4 bases to trimming and J lost 4 bases, with 13 bases between them. CDR1 is WSHSY and CDR2 is SAAADI in the germline V gene. CDR3 nucleotide sequence: TGCGCCAGCAGTGTAAGGCTAGGGGGCACTGAAGCTTTCTTT. Translating it yields CASSVRLGGTEAFF.

The chain links TRBV9 to TRBJ1-2, with 7 bases fitting TRBD1. The V segment lost 4 bases and the J segment 5 bases; nucleotides outside the gene matches: 8. There are 14 residues in the CDR3. Per germline, CDR1 SGDLS and CDR2 YYNGEE. CDR3 sequence reads: CASSPGTDYYGYTF. The CDR3 DNA reads TGTGCCAGCAGCCCCGGGACAGATTATTATGGCTACACCTTC.

The chain recombines TRBV9 with TRBJ2-5; 12 nucleotides line up with TRBD1. CDR3 length equals 17 residues. The trim removed 3 bases at V and 5 bases at J, leaving 11 bases unmatched. CDR1 and CDR2 (germline): SGDLS, YYNGEE. The CDR3 protein is CASSETGDRGRGETQYF. DNA of the CDR3: TGTGCCAGCAGCGAAACAGGGGACAGGGGGCGCGGGGAGACCCAGTACTTC.

This clone was observed a handful of times. The chain uses TRBV5-1 and TRBJ1-1; D remains unclear. CDR1 SGHRS and CDR2 YFSETQ come from the germline V gene. V dropped 0 bases and J dropped 5 bases, with 14 bases sitting between them. The CDR3 is made up of 15 amino acids. CDR3 coding DNA: TGCGCCAGCAGCTTGGAGGTGGTATCGAGGACTGAAGCTTTCTTT. Its translation: CASSLEVVSRTEAFF.

This rearrangement joins TRBV2 to TRBJ1-5, with a possible D match to TRBD1 (5 bases). CDR3 length: 14 residues. V lost 3 bases and J lost 6, with 12 bases in between. Per germline, CDR1 SNHLY and CDR2 FYNNEI. CDR3 residues: CASSDSGNLQPQHF. In DNA form, the CDR3 reads TGTGCCAGCAGTGACTCAGGGAATCTTCAGCCCCAGCATTTT.

The genes are TRBV10-2 and TRBJ2-5, with 8 bases that match TRBD2. This CDR3 comprises 14 residues. The germline V gene encodes CDR1 WSHSY and CDR2 SAAADI. The V segment lost 6 bases and the J segment 3 bases; nucleotides outside the gene matches: 6. This CDR3 reads CASRRAGGEETQYF. For the CDR3, the DNA is TGCGCCAGCAGACGCGCGGGGGGCGAAGAGACCCAGTACTTC.

This chain links TRBV4-2 with TRBJ2-6, with 10 positions matching TRBD1. Looked up from germline, CDR1 is LGHNA and CDR2 is YNFKEQ. V lost 3 bases, J lost 3 bases, and 11 bases stayed unmatched. The CDR3 contains 19 residues. CDR3: CASSQGLGTGVDGANVLTF. Here the CDR3 DNA reads TGTGCCAGCAGCCAGGGACTTGGGACAGGGGTTGATGGGGCCAACGTCCTGACTTTC.

This chain joins TRBV11-2 and TRBJ1-1; D gene uncertain. Trimming took off 5 bases at V and 1 base at J, with 11 bases between the two ends. There are 14 residues in the CDR3. In germline, CDR1 is SGHAT, CDR2 FQNNGV. The CDR3 spells CASSPYHRNTEAFF. CDR3 bases: TGTGCCAGCAGCCCCTATCACAGGAACACTGAAGCTTTCTTT.

V gene TRBV7-9 combines with J gene TRBJ2-1, with TRBD1 matching over 10 bases. CDR3 length equals 16 residues. Germline V lookup: CDR1 SEHNR, CDR2 FQNEAQ (reference sequence). V lost 6 bases to trimming and J lost 7 bases; unmatched junction nucleotides: 12. CDR3 sequence (DNA): TGTGCCAGCAGTCGCGCGCCGGGACAGGGGAAGAATGAGCAGTTCTTC. The encoded protein is CASSRAPGQGKNEQFF.

The chain couples TRBV5-4 to TRBJ2-2; D might be TRBD2 (5 bases). The germline gives CDR1 SGHNT, CDR2 YYREEE (reference sequence). With 2 bases removed from V and 5 bases from J, the gap between germline ends came to 16 bases. The CDR3 contains 16 residues. CDR3 nucleotides: TGTGCCAGCAGCTTAGATACGCAGCGAGGGACCGGGGAGCTGTTTTTT. As protein: CASSLDTQRGTGELFF.

This clone showed up just a few times. V and J are TRBV10-3 and TRBJ2-1; 7 nucleotides line up with TRBD1. CDR3 length equals 16 residues. The junction had 6 bases not matched to a gene; V was cut back by 4 bases and J by 0 bases. Germline V CDR1 and CDR2: ENHRY, SYGVKD. CDR3 sequence reads: CAISGGTDPSYNEQFF. The CDR3 DNA is TGTGCCATCAGTGGTGGGACAGATCCCTCCTACAATGAGCAGTTCTTC.